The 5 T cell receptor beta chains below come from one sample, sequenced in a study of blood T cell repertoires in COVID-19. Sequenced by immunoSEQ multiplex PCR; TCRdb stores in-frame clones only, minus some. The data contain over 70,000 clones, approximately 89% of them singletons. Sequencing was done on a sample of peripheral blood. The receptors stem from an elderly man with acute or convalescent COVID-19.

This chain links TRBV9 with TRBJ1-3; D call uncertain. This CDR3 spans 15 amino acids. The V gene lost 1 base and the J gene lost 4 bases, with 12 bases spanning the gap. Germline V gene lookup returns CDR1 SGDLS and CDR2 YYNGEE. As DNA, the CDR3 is TGTGCCAGCAGCGTATCGTGGGGAGGAGGAAACACCATATATTTT. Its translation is CASSVSWGGGNTIYF.

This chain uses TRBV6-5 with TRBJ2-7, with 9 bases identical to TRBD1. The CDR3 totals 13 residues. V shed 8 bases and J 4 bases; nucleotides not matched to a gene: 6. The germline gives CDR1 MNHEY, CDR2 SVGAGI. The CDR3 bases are TGTGCCAGCTTCGGGACAGGGTTATACGAGCAGTACTTC. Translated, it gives CASFGTGLYEQYF.

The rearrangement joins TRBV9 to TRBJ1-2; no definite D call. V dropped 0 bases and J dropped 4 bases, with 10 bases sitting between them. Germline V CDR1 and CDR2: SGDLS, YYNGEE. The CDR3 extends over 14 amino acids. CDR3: CASSVGGPLYGYTF. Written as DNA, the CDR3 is TGTGCCAGCAGCGTAGGCGGCCCCCTCTATGGCTACACCTTC.

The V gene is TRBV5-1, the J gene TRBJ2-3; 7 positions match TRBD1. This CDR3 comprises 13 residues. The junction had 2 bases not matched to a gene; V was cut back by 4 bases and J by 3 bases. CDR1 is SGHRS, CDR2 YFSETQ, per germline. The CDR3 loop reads CASSQGQTDTQYF. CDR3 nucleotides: TGCGCCAGCAGCCAGGGACAGACAGATACGCAGTATTTT.

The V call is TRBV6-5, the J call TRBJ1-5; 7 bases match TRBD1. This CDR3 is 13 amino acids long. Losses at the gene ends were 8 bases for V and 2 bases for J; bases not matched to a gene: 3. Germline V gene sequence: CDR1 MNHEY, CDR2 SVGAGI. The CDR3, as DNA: TGTGCCAGCGGGGACAGCCGCAATCAGCCCCAGCATTTT. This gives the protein CASGDSRNQPQHF.